The 9 T cell receptor beta chains in this list originate from one sample, sequenced in a study of CD8 T cells in Susac syndrome. When the RNA was reverse transcribed, random hexamers were used with an input of about 0.5 to 1 ug. TCRdb independently ran MiXCR on the immunoSEQ multiplex PCR reads; one entry per CDR3 protein. The sample has under 200,000 distinct CDR3 sequences; approximately 94% are singletons. The specimen sequenced was CD4+ T cells from PBMCs. Receptors originate from a human donor with Susac syndrome.

This rearrangement joins TRBV3-1 to TRBJ2-3; D is ambiguous. The CDR3 is 14 amino acids. Trimming shortened V by 4 bases and J by 7 bases, and 15 bases separated the two germline ends. Looked up from germline, CDR1 is LGHDT and CDR2 is YNNKEL (reference sequence). The CDR3 spells CASSPEPLGNTQYF. The CDR3 DNA follows: TGTGCCAGCAGCCCGGAACCCTTGGGCAATACGCAGTATTTT.

J is TRBJ2-7 and V is TRBV6-1; D possibly corresponds to TRBD2 (6 bases). The CDR3 consists of 14 residues. V lost 3 bases and J lost 4, with 13 bases in between. Germline V gives CDR1 MNHNS, CDR2 SASEGT. CDR3 region: CASSEAGPEYEQYF. DNA for the CDR3: TGTGCCAGCAGTGAGGCGGGACCCGAATACGAGCAGTACTTC.

This chain joins TRBV29-1 and TRBJ1-1, with TRBD1 matching 7 bases. The CDR3 is 11 amino acids. V lost 3 bases and J lost 11; bases outside the gene matches: 6. Germline CDR1 SQVTM, CDR2 ANQGSEA. The CDR3 here is CSVENDRVAFF. Here the CDR3 DNA reads TGCAGCGTTGAGAATGACAGGGTTGCTTTCTTT.

V gene TRBV4-3 combines with J gene TRBJ2-1; the match to TRBD2 covers 8 bases. The CDR3 spans 17 residues. V lost 0 bases and J lost 6; bases outside the gene matches: 10. CDR1 and CDR2 (germline): LGHNA, YSLEER. CDR3 sequence: CASSQDRAGVGPNEQFF. The CDR3 DNA is TGCGCCAGCAGCCAAGATCGAGCGGGAGTGGGCCCCAATGAGCAGTTCTTC.

The chain carries TRBV6-5 and TRBJ2-2, with no clear D. The germline V gene encodes CDR1 MNHEY and CDR2 SVGAGI. Trimming pared 2 bases from V and 6 bases from J, leaving 4 bases between. The CDR3 covers 12 residues. Here the CDR3 reads CASSYAPGELFF. The CDR3 DNA reads as TGTGCCAGCAGTTACGCCCCCGGGGAGCTGTTTTTT.

The chain links TRBV20-1 to TRBJ1-1, with D unclear. Trimming removed 6 bases at V and 4 bases at J, with 18 bases between. Germline assignment: CDR1 DFQATT and CDR2 SNEGSKA (reference sequence). The CDR3 runs 14 residues. CDR3 bases: TGCAGTGCCACCAATGAGGGCGGTCCCACTGAAGCTTTCTTT. This codes for CSATNEGGPTEAFF.

The V gene is TRBV7-3, the J gene TRBJ2-3; 7 bases map to TRBD2. With V trimmed by 5 bases and J by 4 bases, 6 bases remained unmatched. Germline loops: CDR1 SGHTA, CDR2 FQGTGA. The CDR3 is 14 amino acids. This CDR3 reads CASSRTRTADTQYF. In DNA, the CDR3 is TGTGCCAGCAGCCGGACTAGAACGGCAGATACGCAGTATTTT.

V is TRBV28 and J is TRBJ1-1; 9 bases match TRBD1. The germline CDR1 and CDR2 sequences are MDHEN and SYDVKM. CDR3 length: 13 residues. Trimming cost V 4 bases and J 10 bases; bases outside gene matches: 7. The CDR3 loop is CASSSPDRGVAFF. The CDR3 DNA sequence: TGTGCCAGCAGTTCCCCGGACAGGGGAGTAGCTTTCTTT. The full variable domain, rest sourced from reference TRBV28 and TRBJ1-1, is DVKVTQSSRYLVKRTGEKVFLECVQDMDHENMFWYRQDPGLGLRLIYFSYDVKMKEKGDIPEGYSVSREKKERFSLILESASTNQTSMYLCASSSPDRGVAFFGQGTRLTVV.

V is TRBV20-1 and J is TRBJ2-5; 10 nucleotides agree with TRBD1. Germline CDR1 DFQATT, CDR2 SNEGSKA (reference sequence). The CDR3 runs 15 residues. The ends lost 5 bases at V and 4 bases at J; junction bases unmatched: 10. CDR3 sequence reads: CSAPPDRGRAETQYF. For the CDR3, the DNA is TGCAGTGCTCCCCCTGACAGGGGGCGGGCAGAGACCCAGTACTTC.